This note documents a single T cell receptor beta chain sequence. Per the germline V gene, CDR1 is SEHNR and CDR2 is FQNEAQ (reference sequence). This CDR3 is built from 16 residues. With 5 bases removed from V and 0 bases from J, the gap between germline ends came to 14 bases. Using immunoSEQ multiplex PCR, the repertoire was profiled, and TCRdb retains in-frame clones only, with some absent. The sample yields about 40,000 clones, approximately 82% seen once. This sample is part of a study of blood T cell repertoires in COVID-19. About the research overall: PBMCs, B-cell-depleted T cells, or T cells were the source of the cDNA or gDNA that made up the material.

This sequence was found in a woman in her 70s with acute or convalescent COVID-19. Specimen: peripheral blood. The J gene is TRBJ1-3, the V gene TRBV7-9; perhaps TRBD1 as D (6 bases). CDR3 sequence (DNA): TGTGCCAGCAGCCGAATGGACAGCATCTCTGGAAACACCATATATTTT. Protein sequence: CASSRMDSISGNTIYF.